What follows are 31 T cell receptor beta chains derived from one specimen sequenced in a study of cytomegalovirus exposure and HLA in healthy donors. Using immunoSEQ multiplex PCR, the repertoire was profiled, and TCRdb retains in-frame clones only, with some absent. The data show some 340,000 clones, with 75% to 90% seen just once and 1.2% held by the top ten. Sequenced material: PBMCs. These receptors were obtained from a woman aged 25 to 39 in good health and CMV-seropositive.

Worth noting for this clone: Other DNA sequences of this sample code for an identical CDR3. The chain has TRBV30 and TRBJ2-1; the match to TRBD2 covers 7 bases. J was trimmed by 0 bases and V by 3 bases; bases with no gene match: 2. CDR3 length: 14 residues. CDR1 is GTSNPN and CDR2 is SVGIG in the germline V gene (reference sequence). The CDR3 sequence: CAWSGGSSYNEQFF. The CDR3 DNA sequence: TGTGCCTGGAGCGGGGGGAGCTCCTACAATGAGCAGTTCTTC.

This sequence joins TRBV7-6 and TRBJ2-1; D is unclear. This CDR3 has 13 amino acids. From germline, CDR1 is SGHVS and CDR2 FNYEAQ. Trimming removed 3 bases at V and 7 bases at J, with 10 bases between. CDR3 in amino acids: CASSFSSGNEQFF. For the CDR3, the DNA is TGTGCCAGCAGCTTTTCCTCCGGGAATGAGCAGTTCTTC.

CDR3 region: CASPPEESNYGYTF. DNA of the CDR3: TGTGCCAGCCCCCCAGAAGAATCTAACTATGGCTACACCTTC. The chain combines TRBV21-1 with TRBJ1-2; TRBD1, the table's D call, was not compared with the DNA. TRBV21-1 is designated a pseudogene. The CDR3 runs 14 residues.

Note on this clone: Mismatch with germline at one junction end may stem from a read error. The chain has TRBV2 and TRBJ1-5; D may be TRBD1 (5 bases). Germline V gene sequence: CDR1 SNHLY, CDR2 FYNNEI. CDR3 length: 13 residues. CDR3 in DNA: TGTGCAAGCATCGGAGGGGAAGGTCAGCCCCAGCATTTT. It is translated as CASIGGEGQPQHF.

The J gene is TRBJ2-3, the V gene TRBV5-4, with unresolved D. Germline CDR1 reads SGHNT; CDR2 reads YYREEE (reference sequence). V was trimmed by 0 bases and J by 5 bases, leaving 7 bases between them. The CDR3 is made up of 13 amino acids. Written as DNA, the CDR3 is TGTGCCAGCAGCTTGGGTTCGGAAGATACGCAGTATTTT. Translating it yields CASSLGSEDTQYF.

The J gene is TRBJ2-1, the V gene TRBV4-1; tentative D call: TRBD2 (5 bases). The germline V gene has CDR1 MGHRA and CDR2 YSYEKL. The CDR3 contains 17 residues. Trimming shortened V by 0 bases and J by 6 bases, and 18 bases separated the two germline ends. In nucleotides, the CDR3 is TGCGCCAGCAGCCAAGAATCCCAAGCTAGCTCGGTCAATGAGCAGTTCTTC. Encoded protein: CASSQESQASSVNEQFF.

About this clone itself: The same CDR3 arises from other DNA sequences in this sample as well. V usage is TRBV18 and J usage is TRBJ1-5; D remains unclear. The CDR3 runs to 13 residues. CDR1 KGHSH and CDR2 LQKENI come from the germline V gene. V lost 3 bases and J lost 5, with 8 bases in between. This CDR3 reads CASSPRGDQPQHF. CDR3 DNA sequence: TGTGCCAGCTCACCGCGCGGAGATCAGCCCCAGCATTTT.

Regarding this clone: Without the conserved terminal phenylalanine or tryptophan, this CDR3 likely stems from a read error. The limits of the CDR3 on the DNA are not certain, so only TCRdb's listed CDR3 is given. The rearrangement joins TRBV3-2 to TRBJ1-2; the listed D gene, TRBD1, was not tested against the DNA. TRBV3-2 is given as a pseudogene. Termini included, the CDR3 measures 9 amino acids. The CDR3 sequence is CASSHGLLV.

V is TRBV28 and J is TRBJ1-2; TRBD1 might be the D (5 bases). The CDR3 is 15 residues long. Trimming shortened V by 1 base and J by 4 bases, and 13 bases separated the two germline ends. CDR1 and CDR2 (germline): MDHEN, SYDVKM. CDR3 nucleotides: TGTGCCAGCAGTTTATCCCCACTACAGGTCTATGGCTACACCTTC. It specifies CASSLSPLQVYGYTF.

J is TRBJ1-5 and V is TRBV5-3, with 7 bases that match TRBD1. TRBV5-3 is identified as an open reading frame with a role that is uncertain. Losses at the gene ends were 2 bases for V and 0 bases for J; bases not matched to a gene: 8. The CDR3 is made up of 17 amino acids. The DNA for the CDR3 is TGTGCCAGAAGCTTTTCGGCCGGGACAGATAGCAATCAGCCCCAGCATTTT. This translates into CARSFSAGTDSNQPQHF.

The V call is TRBV5-6, the J call TRBJ2-4; D unresolved. This CDR3 has 15 amino acids. Germline CDR1 reads SGHDT; CDR2 reads YYEEEE. V dropped 0 bases and J dropped 0 bases, with 7 bases sitting between them. The CDR3 nucleotides are TGTGCCAGCAGCTTGGGTTCGGGAGCCAAAAACATTCAGTACTTC. It specifies CASSLGSGAKNIQYF. The variable domain in full, completed from reference TRBV5-6 and TRBJ2-4, reads DAGVTQSPTHLIKTRGQQVTLRCSPKSGHDTVSWYQQALGQGPQFIFQYYEEEERQRGNFPDRFSGHQFPNYSSELNVNALLLGDSALYLCASSLGSGAKNIQYFGAGTRLSVL.

The V call is TRBV4-3, the J call TRBJ2-1; D may be TRBD2 (5 bases). Trimming took off 4 bases at V and 7 bases at J, with 11 bases between the two ends. The CDR3 has 13 residues. Germline loops: CDR1 LGHNA, CDR2 YSLEER. CDR3 in DNA: TGCGCCAGCAGCCCAGGAGGTAGAAATGAGCAGTTCTTC. Its translation: CASSPGGRNEQFF.

The V gene is TRBV18, the J gene TRBJ1-5; a weak D match, TRBD1 (5 bases). The CDR3 is 16 amino acids. Between the trimmed V and J ends, which lost 3 bases and 2 bases, there was a span of 14 bases. Germline V lookup: CDR1 KGHSH, CDR2 LQKENI. The CDR3 DNA sequence: TGTGCCAGCTCACCGGTCGGGACGCTGGGCAATCAGCCCCAGCATTTT. Protein: CASSPVGTLGNQPQHF.

V is TRBV6-1 and J is TRBJ2-3, with D unclear. The germline CDR1 and CDR2 sequences are MNHNS and SASEGT. V was pared by 8 bases and J by 2 bases, with 14 bases between. The CDR3 totals 14 residues. The CDR3 DNA reads TGTGCCAGCTTGGCCCGAGGCTACACAGATACGCAGTATTTT. Its translation is CASLARGYTDTQYF.

This clone occurred once. The V gene is TRBV30, the J gene TRBJ1-1; 9 bases fit TRBD1. V was pared by 5 bases and J by 3 bases, with 4 bases of the junction left unmatched. Germline V gene sequence: CDR1 GTSNPN, CDR2 SVGIG (reference sequence). There are 13 residues in the CDR3. The chain's CDR3 is CAWGRDRDTEAFF. The CDR3 nucleotides are TGTGCCTGGGGAAGGGACAGGGACACTGAAGCTTTCTTT.

The chain is built from TRBV4-2 and TRBJ2-2; D ambiguous. The CDR3 has 17 residues. The V gene lost 5 bases and the J gene lost 1 base, with 17 bases spanning the gap. Germline values: CDR1 LGHNA, CDR2 YNFKEQ. As DNA, the CDR3 is TGTGCCAGCAGCAATCGGACGGTACGACGGAACACCGGGGAGCTGTTTTTT. Translation gives CASSNRTVRRNTGELFF.

Concerning this clone: Other DNA sequences within the sample encode an identical CDR3. The chain recombines TRBV9 with TRBJ2-7, with 7 bases identical to TRBD1. Germline CDR1 is SGDLS and CDR2 is YYNGEE. J was trimmed by 2 bases and V by 0 bases; bases with no gene match: 5. This CDR3 comprises 15 residues. CDR3 coding DNA: TGTGCCAGCAGCGTAGCGTCAGGGGGAGCCTACGAGCAGTACTTC. It encodes CASSVASGGAYEQYF.

This clone has just a few counts. The same CDR3 can be traced to other DNA sequences in this sample. The chain links TRBV28 to TRBJ1-5; TRBD1 is a possible D gene (5 bases). The V and J ends lost 2 bases and 2 bases respectively, with 10 bases between them. CDR3 length: 15 amino acids. From germline, CDR1 is MDHEN and CDR2 SYDVKM. The CDR3 nucleotides are TGTGCCAGCAGTTTAGGGGGGGGAGGCAATCAGCCCCAGCATTTT. It is translated as CASSLGGGGNQPQHF. The whole variable domain, filled in from reference TRBV28 and TRBJ1-5, reads DVKVTQSSRYLVKRTGEKVFLECVQDMDHENMFWYRQDPGLGLRLIYFSYDVKMKEKGDIPEGYSVSREKKERFSLILESASTNQTSMYLCASSLGGGGNQPQHFGDGTRLSIL.

In this sample, this clone turned up a few times. This rearrangement joins TRBV19 to TRBJ2-3; D might be TRBD1 or TRBD2, each matching 5 bases. Germline CDR1 is LNHDA and CDR2 is SQIVND (reference sequence). V was shortened by 2 bases and J by 0 bases, with 15 bases between the two germline ends. The CDR3 extends over 17 amino acids. Here the CDR3 DNA reads TGTGCCAGTAGTATAAGGCGGGCAGGGCCTAGCACAGATACGCAGTATTTT. Protein: CASSIRRAGPSTDTQYF.

The V gene is TRBV7-6, the J gene TRBJ2-1, with 8 bases that match TRBD1. From germline, CDR1 is SGHVS and CDR2 FNYEAQ. The CDR3 length is 16 residues. Trimming at V came to 0 bases and at J to 7 bases, leaving 8 bases not matched to a gene. The CDR3 DNA reads TGTGCCAGCAGCTTAGCCGGGACAGGTCAGTGGAATGAGCAGTTCTTC. It specifies CASSLAGTGQWNEQFF. The full variable domain, its missing parts supplied by reference TRBV7-6 and TRBJ2-1, is GAGVSQSPRYKVTKRGQDVALRCDPISGHVSLYWYRQALGQGPEFLTYFNYEAQQDKSGLPNDRFSAERPEGSISTLTIQRTEQRDSAMYRCASSLAGTGQWNEQFFGPGTRLTVL.

This rearrangement joins TRBV7-6 to TRBJ1-5; a possible D gene is TRBD1 (5 bases). This CDR3 contains 15 residues. Germline-derived CDR1 and CDR2 are SGHVS and FNYEAQ. V gave up 2 bases and J gave up 5 bases, with 13 bases separating them. CDR3 residues: CASSLRGAPYQPQHF. As DNA, the CDR3 is TGTGCCAGCAGCTTAAGGGGAGCACCTTATCAGCCCCAGCATTTT.

The chain carries TRBV5-4 and TRBJ2-1; 10 positions match TRBD1. The CDR3 length is 16 residues. Trimming took 4 bases from V and 6 from J; bases not matched to a gene: 10. The germline CDR1 and CDR2 sequences are SGHNT and YYREEE (reference sequence). The CDR3 DNA reads TGTGCCAGCAGCCCTGGTATAGGGACAGGGGTCAATGAGCAGTTCTTC. It yields the protein CASSPGIGTGVNEQFF.

The rearrangement links TRBV15 to TRBJ2-7, with 11 bases identical to TRBD2. The V segment lost 4 bases and the J segment 2 bases; nucleotides outside the gene matches: 10. CDR1 is LNHNV and CDR2 is YYDKDF in the germline V gene (reference sequence). CDR3 length: 17 amino acids. CDR3 in DNA: TGTGCCACCAGCAAGAAAGGAGGGACTAGCGGACCCTACGAGCAGTACTTC. Residues: CATSKKGGTSGPYEQYF.

This chain joins TRBV29-1 and TRBJ2-1; tentative D call: TRBD2 (6 bases). The CDR3 covers 12 residues. CDR1 is SQVTM, CDR2 ANQGSEA, per germline. Trimming left V 6 bases short and J 6 bases short, with 12 bases between. Here the CDR3 reads CSVSAGSNEQFF. DNA of the CDR3: TGCAGCGTGAGCGCGGGATCCAATGAGCAGTTCTTC.

The CDR3 DNA reads TGTGCCAGCAGCTTCATAAGACAGGGGAATCAGCCCCAGCATTTT. Translating it yields CASSFIRQGNQPQHF. J is TRBJ1-5 and V is TRBV5-8; 8 nucleotides match TRBD1. The CDR3 covers 15 residues. The germline CDR1 and CDR2 sequences are SGHTS and YDEGEE. J gave up 4 bases and V 2 bases, and 5 bases lay outside the gene matches.

The genes are TRBV7-2 and TRBJ1-5; 8 positions match TRBD1. V was pared by 4 bases and J by 11 bases, with 7 bases of the junction left unmatched. The length of the CDR3 is 13 residues. The V gene's germline CDR1 is SGHTA and CDR2 FQGNSA. CDR3 amino acids: CASSSGQGRTQHF. CDR3 nucleotides: TGTGCCAGCAGCTCCGGACAGGGAAGGACCCAGCATTTT.

V and J are TRBV27 and TRBJ1-2; D unclear. CDR3 size: 14 residues. CDR1 MNHEY and CDR2 SMNVEV come from the germline V gene (reference sequence). V lost 4 bases and J 4 bases, leaving 13 bases between the germline ends. In DNA, the CDR3 is TGTGCCAGCAGTTCTAATGTCAGAGGCTATGGCTACACCTTC. It codes for CASSSNVRGYGYTF.

This clone appeared once. For the CDR3, the DNA is TGTGCCAGCAGCTTCGGCCATGAGCAGTTCTTC. The encoded protein is CASSFGHEQFF. This chain uses TRBV11-2 with TRBJ2-1; unclear D gene. Trimming pared 3 bases from V and 8 bases from J, leaving 5 bases between. This CDR3 has 11 amino acids. The germline gives CDR1 SGHAT, CDR2 FQNNGV.

In its sample, this clone was seen a few times. The chain combines TRBV19 with TRBJ1-1; D is unclear. Germline values: CDR1 LNHDA, CDR2 SQIVND (reference sequence). Trimming took off 3 bases at V and 4 bases at J, with 15 bases between the two ends. The CDR3 contains 15 residues. CDR3 residues: CASSIGSGSGTEAFF. The DNA for the CDR3 is TGTGCCAGTAGTATTGGTTCGGGGTCCGGCACTGAAGCTTTCTTT.

V and J are TRBV11-2 and TRBJ2-6; perhaps D is TRBD1 or TRBD2 (5 bases each). The germline V gene has CDR1 SGHAT and CDR2 FQNNGV. This CDR3 is built from 18 residues. Trimming removed 0 bases at V and 3 bases at J, with 15 bases between. The CDR3 DNA reads as TGTGCCAGCAGCTTAGAGGGCAGGGAGCTTGTTGGGGCCAACGTCCTGACTTTC. The encoded protein is CASSLEGRELVGANVLTF.

This clone was counted once. The J gene is TRBJ1-2, the V gene TRBV5-4, with 9 bases that match TRBD1. V dropped 2 bases and J dropped 4; count of bases not matched to a gene: 3. The CDR3 totals 14 residues. Germline V gene lookup returns CDR1 SGHNT and CDR2 YYREEE (reference sequence). The CDR3 DNA follows: TGTGCCAGCAGCTTTGGACAGGGGTTCTATGGCTACACCTTC. It codes for CASSFGQGFYGYTF.